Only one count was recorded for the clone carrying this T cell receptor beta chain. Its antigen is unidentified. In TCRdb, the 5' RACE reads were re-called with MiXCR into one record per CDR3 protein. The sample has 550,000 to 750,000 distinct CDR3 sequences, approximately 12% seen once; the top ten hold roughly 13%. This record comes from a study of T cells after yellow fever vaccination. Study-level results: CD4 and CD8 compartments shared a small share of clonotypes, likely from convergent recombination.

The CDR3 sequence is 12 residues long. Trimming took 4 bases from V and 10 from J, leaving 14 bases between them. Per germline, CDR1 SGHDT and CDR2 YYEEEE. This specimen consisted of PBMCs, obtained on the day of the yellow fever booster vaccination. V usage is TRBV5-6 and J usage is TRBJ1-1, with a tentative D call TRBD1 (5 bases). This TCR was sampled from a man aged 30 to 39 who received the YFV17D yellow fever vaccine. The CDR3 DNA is TGTGCCAGCAGCCGGAGGCCCGGGGGAGCTTTCTTT. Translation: CASSRRPGGAFF.